This T cell receptor (beta chain) is drawn from a study of cytomegalovirus exposure and HLA in healthy donors. Study-level findings and limits: Using a false discovery rate of 0.05, a later analysis showed that around 16,000 TCR beta sequences were associated with HLA alleles. Researchers reported that a few CMV-associated chains were confirmed in vitro as CMV antigen-specific. Association of a missense DCLRE1C variant with TCR beta V- and J-gene trimming was reported in a later analysis. Relative to equally common others, HLA-associated TCR beta chains showed greater clonal expansion in a later analysis.

Points on this clone: The antigen remains undetermined.

The CDR3 loop spans 15 amino acids. Deletions cut 3 bases from V and 5 bases from J, with 16 bases between. In germline, CDR1 is LNHDA, CDR2 SQIVND (reference sequence). The PCR employed 60 Vbeta primers together with 13 Jbeta primers. Assay used: immunoSEQ multiplex PCR; TCRdb lists only in-frame clones, some missing. The sample yields under 200,000 clones, around four fifths seen once. The chain recombines TRBV19 with TRBJ2-5; weak D call: TRBD1 (7 bases). This sequence was found in a male donor in good health and CMV-seropositive. Sequencing used PBMCs. CDR3 nucleotide sequence: TGTGCCAGTAGTATTTCAGGGGGGCGTTTCGAGACCCAGTACTTC. Translated: CASSISGGRFETQYF.